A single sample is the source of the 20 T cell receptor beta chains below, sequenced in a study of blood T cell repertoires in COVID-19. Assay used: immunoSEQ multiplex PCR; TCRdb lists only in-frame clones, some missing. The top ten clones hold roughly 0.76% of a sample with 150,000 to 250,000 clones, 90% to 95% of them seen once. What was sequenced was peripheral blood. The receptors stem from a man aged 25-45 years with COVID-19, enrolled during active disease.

The CDR3 nucleotides read TGCGCCAGCAGCAATCAGGAGGACACTGAAGCTTTCTTT. Amino acids: CASSNQEDTEAFF. This chain connects TRBV5-1 to TRBJ1-1; D gene unclear. This CDR3 contains 13 residues. The germline V and J ends were trimmed by 4 bases and 3 bases, with 10 bases remaining between them. The germline V gene encodes CDR1 SGHRS and CDR2 YFSETQ.

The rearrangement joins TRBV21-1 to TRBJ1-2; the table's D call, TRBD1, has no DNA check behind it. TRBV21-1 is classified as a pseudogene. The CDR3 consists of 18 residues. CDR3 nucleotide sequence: TGTGCCAGCAGCATTATTTACCAGGGTCAGAAGGGGAACTATGGCTACACCTTC. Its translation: CASSIIYQGQKGNYGYTF.

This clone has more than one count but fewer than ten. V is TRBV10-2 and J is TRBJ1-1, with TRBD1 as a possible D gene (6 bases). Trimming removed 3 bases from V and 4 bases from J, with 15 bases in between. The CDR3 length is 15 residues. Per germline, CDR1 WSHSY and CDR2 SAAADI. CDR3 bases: TGCGCCAGCAGTGATCCCACAGGGTTAGGCACTGAAGCTTTCTTT. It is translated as CASSDPTGLGTEAFF.

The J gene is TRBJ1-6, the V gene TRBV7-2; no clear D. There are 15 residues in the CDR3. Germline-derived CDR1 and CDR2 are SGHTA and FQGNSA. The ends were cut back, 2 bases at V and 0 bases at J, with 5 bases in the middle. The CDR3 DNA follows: TGTGCCAGCAGCTTAAGCACCTCCTATAATTCACCCCTCCACTTT. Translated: CASSLSTSYNSPLHF.

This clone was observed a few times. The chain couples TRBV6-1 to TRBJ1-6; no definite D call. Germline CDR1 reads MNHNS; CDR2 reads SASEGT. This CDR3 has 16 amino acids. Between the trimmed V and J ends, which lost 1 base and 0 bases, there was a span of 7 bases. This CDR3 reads CASSEVPSSYNSPLHF. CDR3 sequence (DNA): TGTGCCAGCAGTGAAGTTCCGAGCTCCTATAATTCACCCCTCCACTTT.

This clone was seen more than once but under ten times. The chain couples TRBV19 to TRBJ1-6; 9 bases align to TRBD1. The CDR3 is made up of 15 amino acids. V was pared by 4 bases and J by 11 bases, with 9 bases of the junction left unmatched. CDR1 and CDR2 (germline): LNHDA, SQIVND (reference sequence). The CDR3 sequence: CASSKGTGSDPPLHF. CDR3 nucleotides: TGTGCCAGTAGTAAAGGGACAGGGAGTGATCCACCCCTCCACTTT.

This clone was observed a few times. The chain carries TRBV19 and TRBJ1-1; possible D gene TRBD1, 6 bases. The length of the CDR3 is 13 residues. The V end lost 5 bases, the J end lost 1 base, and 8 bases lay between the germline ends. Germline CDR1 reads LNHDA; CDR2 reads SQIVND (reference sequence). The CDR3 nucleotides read TGTGCCAGTAGTCCGGGACAGAACACTGAAGCTTTCTTT. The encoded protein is CASSPGQNTEAFF. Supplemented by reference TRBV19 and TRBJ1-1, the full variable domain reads DGGITQSPKYLFRKEGQNVTLSCEQNLNHDAMYWYRQDPGQGLRLIYYSQIVNDFQKGDIAEGYSVSREKKESFPLTVTSAQKNPTAFYLCASSPGQNTEAFFGQGTRLTVV.

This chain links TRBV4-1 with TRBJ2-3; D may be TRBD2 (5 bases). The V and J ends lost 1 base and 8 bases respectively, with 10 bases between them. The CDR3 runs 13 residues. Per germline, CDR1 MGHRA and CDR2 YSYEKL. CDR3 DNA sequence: TGCGCCAGCAGCCAAGTAGGCCGGGGTACGCAGTATTTT. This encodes CASSQVGRGTQYF.

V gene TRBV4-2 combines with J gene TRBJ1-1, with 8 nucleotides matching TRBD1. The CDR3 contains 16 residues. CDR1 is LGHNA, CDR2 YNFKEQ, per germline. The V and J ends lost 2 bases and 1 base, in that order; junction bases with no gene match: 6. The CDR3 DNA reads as TGTGCCAGCAGCCAATTCGGCGACAGGGGGAACACTGAAGCTTTCTTT. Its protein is CASSQFGDRGNTEAFF.

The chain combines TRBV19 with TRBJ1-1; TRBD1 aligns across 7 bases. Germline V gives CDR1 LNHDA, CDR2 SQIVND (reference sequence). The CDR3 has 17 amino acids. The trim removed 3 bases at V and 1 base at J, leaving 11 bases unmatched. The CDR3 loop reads CASSIDSQGGSNTEAFF. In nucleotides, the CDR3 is TGTGCCAGTAGTATTGATTCCCAGGGGGGCTCGAACACTGAAGCTTTCTTT.

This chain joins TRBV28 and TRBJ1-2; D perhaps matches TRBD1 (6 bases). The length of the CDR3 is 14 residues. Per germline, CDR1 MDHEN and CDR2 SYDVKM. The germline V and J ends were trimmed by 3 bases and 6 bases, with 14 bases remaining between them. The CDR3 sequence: CASSLLPGGDGYTF. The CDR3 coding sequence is TGTGCCAGCAGTTTGCTTCCGGGGGGCGATGGCTACACCTTC.

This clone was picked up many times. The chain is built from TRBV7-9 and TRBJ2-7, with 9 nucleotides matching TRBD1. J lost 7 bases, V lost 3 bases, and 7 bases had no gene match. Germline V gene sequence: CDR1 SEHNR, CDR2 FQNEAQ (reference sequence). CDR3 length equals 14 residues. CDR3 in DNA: TGTGCCAGCAGCTTCAACAGGGGGCTGAGGGAGCAGTACTTC. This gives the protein CASSFNRGLREQYF.

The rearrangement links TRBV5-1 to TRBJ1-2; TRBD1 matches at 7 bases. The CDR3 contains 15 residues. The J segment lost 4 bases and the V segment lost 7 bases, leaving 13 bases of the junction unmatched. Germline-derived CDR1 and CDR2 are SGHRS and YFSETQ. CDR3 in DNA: TGCGCCAGCGCCCCGAGCCCCGGGACAGCCTATGGCTACACCTTC. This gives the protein CASAPSPGTAYGYTF.

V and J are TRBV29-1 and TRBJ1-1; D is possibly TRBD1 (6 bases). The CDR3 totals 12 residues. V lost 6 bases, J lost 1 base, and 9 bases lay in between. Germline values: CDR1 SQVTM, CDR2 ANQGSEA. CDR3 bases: TGCAGCGTCCGGGACACGAACACTGAAGCTTTCTTT. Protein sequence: CSVRDTNTEAFF. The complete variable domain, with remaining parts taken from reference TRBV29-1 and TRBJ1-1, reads SAVISQKPSRDICQRGTSLTIQCQVDSQVTMMFWYRQQPGQSLTLIATANQGSEATYESGFVIDKFPISRPNLTFSTLTVSNMSPEDSSIYLCSVRDTNTEAFFGQGTRLTVV.

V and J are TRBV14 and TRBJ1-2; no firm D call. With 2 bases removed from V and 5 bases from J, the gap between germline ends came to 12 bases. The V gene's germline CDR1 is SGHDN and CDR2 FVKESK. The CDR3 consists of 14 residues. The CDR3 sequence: CASSQQAQSYGYTF. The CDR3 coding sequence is TGTGCCAGCAGCCAACAGGCCCAATCATATGGCTACACCTTC. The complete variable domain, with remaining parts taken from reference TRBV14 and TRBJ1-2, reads EAGVTQFPSHSVIEKGQTVTLRCDPISGHDNLYWYRRVMGKEIKFLLHFVKESKQDESGMPNNRFLAERTGGTYSTLKVQPAELEDSGVYFCASSQQAQSYGYTFGSGTRLTVV.

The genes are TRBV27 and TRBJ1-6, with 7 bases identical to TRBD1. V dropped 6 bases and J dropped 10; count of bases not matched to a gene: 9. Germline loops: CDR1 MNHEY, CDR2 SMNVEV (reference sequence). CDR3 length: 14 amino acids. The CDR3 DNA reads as TGTGCCAGCAGGCCGGGACAGCCAGGGTCACCCCTCCACTTT. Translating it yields CASRPGQPGSPLHF.

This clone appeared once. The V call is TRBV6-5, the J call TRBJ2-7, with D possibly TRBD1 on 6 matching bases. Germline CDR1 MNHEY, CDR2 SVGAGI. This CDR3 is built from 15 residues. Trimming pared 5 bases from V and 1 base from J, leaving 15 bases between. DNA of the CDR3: TGTGCCAGCAGTAGGGACAAGGCCCTTTCCTACGAGCAGTACTTC. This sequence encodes CASSRDKALSYEQYF.

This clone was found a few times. The CDR3 sequence is CASSQGRTGAQETQYF. In DNA, the CDR3 is TGTGCCAGCAGCCAAGGTAGGACGGGAGCACAAGAGACCCAGTACTTC. The chain uses TRBV3-1 (or the pseudogene TRBV3-2) and TRBJ2-5; D is perhaps TRBD2 (6 bases). Per germline, CDR1 LGHDT and CDR2 YNNKEL (reference sequence). This CDR3 has 16 amino acids. Between the trimmed V and J ends, which lost 1 base and 2 bases, there was a span of 14 bases.

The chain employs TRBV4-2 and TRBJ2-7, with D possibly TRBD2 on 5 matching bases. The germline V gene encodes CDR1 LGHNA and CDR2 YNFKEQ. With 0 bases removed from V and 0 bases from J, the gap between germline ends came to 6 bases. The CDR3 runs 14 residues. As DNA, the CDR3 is TGTGCCAGCAGCCAAGAGAGGGTCTCCTACGAGCAGTACTTC. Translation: CASSQERVSYEQYF.

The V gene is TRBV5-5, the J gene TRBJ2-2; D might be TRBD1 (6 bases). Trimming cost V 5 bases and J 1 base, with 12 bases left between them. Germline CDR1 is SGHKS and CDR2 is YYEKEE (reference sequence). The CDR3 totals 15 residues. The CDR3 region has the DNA TGTGCCAGCAGGAGGGGACAAGGGAACACCGGGGAGCTGTTTTTT. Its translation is CASRRGQGNTGELFF.